Described below is a single T cell receptor beta chain sequence and its context. Germline trimming cut 2 bases from V and 4 bases from J; bases unmatched to any gene: 9. Germline V gene lookup returns CDR1 ENHRY and CDR2 SYGVKD. This CDR3 contains 17 residues. The data were obtained in a study of blood T cell repertoires in COVID-19. Study-wide background: COVID-19 samples collected from the United States, Italy and Spain covered acute and convalescent phases.

Per the original methods: Using reference gene primer amplification, nucleated cell counts were estimated. TCRdb's table, derived via immunoSEQ multiplex PCR, lists solely in-frame clones and lacks some. V and J calls and clone size are given by that table; D and trimming were obtained from the DNA. The sample lists over 200,000 clones; 70% to 90% were seen once. The sample comprised peripheral blood. The rearrangement uses TRBV10-3 and TRBJ2-2; TRBD2 matches 8 bases. The clonotype originates from a man younger than 40 who had recovered from COVID-19. CDR3 nucleotides: TGTGCCATCAGTGAGCCGGGGGCGGGGGGCGGCACCGGGGAGCTGTTTTTT. Residues: CAISEPGAGGGTGELFF.